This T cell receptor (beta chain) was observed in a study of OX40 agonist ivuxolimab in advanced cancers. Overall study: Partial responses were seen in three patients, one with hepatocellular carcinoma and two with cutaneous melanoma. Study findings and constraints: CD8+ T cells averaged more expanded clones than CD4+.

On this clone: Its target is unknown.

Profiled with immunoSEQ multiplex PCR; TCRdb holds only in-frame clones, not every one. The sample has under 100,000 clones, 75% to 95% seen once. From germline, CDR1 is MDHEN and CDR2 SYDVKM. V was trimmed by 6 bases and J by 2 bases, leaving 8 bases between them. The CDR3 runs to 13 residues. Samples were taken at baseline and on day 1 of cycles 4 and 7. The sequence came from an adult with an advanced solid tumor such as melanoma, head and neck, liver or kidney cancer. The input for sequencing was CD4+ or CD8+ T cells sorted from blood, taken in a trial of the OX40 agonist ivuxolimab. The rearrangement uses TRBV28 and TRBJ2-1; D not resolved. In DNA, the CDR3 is TGTGCCAGCAGATCACTTCCCTACAATGAGCAGTTCTTC. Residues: CASRSLPYNEQFF.